A single sample is the source of the 8 T cell receptor beta chains below, sequenced in a study of beta chain features in type 1 diabetes. Their recognized antigens are unknown. Study findings and constraints: In every one of the four CD4+ subsets, TCRB CDR3s were moderately but significantly shorter in Type 1 diabetes patients.

cDNA synthesis used the whole RNA isolate, giving expressed TCRB sequences. Assay: immunoSEQ multiplex PCR; the TCRdb copy retains only in-frame clones and omits some. This table has 130,000 or so clones, 15% to 20% appearing once. Material for sequencing was central memory CD4+ T cells from blood. These TCRs come from a man aged 18 to 35 with type 1 diabetes.

A few counts support this clone. The junction departs from the called germline gene at one end, perhaps through a read error. V gene TRBV7-7 combines with J gene TRBJ2-5; D gene uncertain. The CDR3 spans 15 residues. Germline CDR1 and CDR2: SSHAT and FNYEAQ (reference sequence). Written as DNA, the CDR3 is TGTGCTAGCAGCCTGGGAAACCTCCCCCAAGAGACCCAGTACTTC. Its protein is CASSLGNLPQETQYF.

This sequence joins TRBV19 and TRBJ2-1; D may be TRBD2 (6 bases). Germline CDR1 reads LNHDA; CDR2 reads SQIVND (reference sequence). The CDR3 runs 16 residues. V was clipped by 3 bases and J by 0 bases, with 12 bases between them. The CDR3, as DNA: TGTGCCAGTAGTATGGTCACTAGCTTCTCCTACAATGAGCAGTTCTTC. Its translation: CASSMVTSFSYNEQFF. The full variable domain, in which reference TRBV19 and TRBJ2-1 provide the parts outside the CDR3, is DGGITQSPKYLFRKEGQNVTLSCEQNLNHDAMYWYRQDPGQGLRLIYYSQIVNDFQKGDIAEGYSVSREKKESFPLTVTSAQKNPTAFYLCASSMVTSFSYNEQFFGPGTRLTVL.

The rearrangement joins TRBV5-1 to TRBJ2-2; D not resolved. Germline lookup yields CDR1 SGHRS and CDR2 YFSETQ. Trimming left V 0 bases short and J 4 bases short, with 10 bases between. The CDR3 contains 15 residues. The CDR3 DNA reads TGCGCCAGCAGCTTGGTTCCACTGGGCACCGGGGAGCTGTTTTTT. This translates into CASSLVPLGTGELFF.

This clone was picked up a small number of times. This rearrangement joins TRBV7-6 to TRBJ2-3; a possible D gene is TRBD1 (5 bases). Germline V gives CDR1 SGHVS, CDR2 FNYEAQ. This CDR3 is built from 15 residues. The germline V and J ends were trimmed by 3 bases and 2 bases, with 12 bases remaining between them. CDR3 protein: CASSLDKEFTDTQYF. As DNA, the CDR3 is TGTGCCAGCAGCTTGGACAAGGAGTTCACAGATACGCAGTATTTT.

In this sample, this clone turned up a few times. This chain uses TRBV7-9 with TRBJ2-1, with D possibly matching TRBD2 (6 bases). V was cut by 2 bases and J by 8 bases, with 16 bases left in between. The CDR3 covers 15 residues. Germline loops: CDR1 SEHNR, CDR2 FQNEAQ (reference sequence). CDR3 residues: CASSLQGLLLHEQFF. The CDR3 DNA reads TGTGCCAGCAGCTTACAAGGACTATTGCTGCATGAGCAGTTCTTC. The entire variable domain, with the rest obtained from reference TRBV7-9 and TRBJ2-1, is as follows: DTGVSQNPRHKITKRGQNVTFRCDPISEHNRLYWYRQTLGQGPEFLTYFQNEAQLEKSRLLSDRFSAERPKGSFSTLEIQRTEQGDSAMYLCASSLQGLLLHEQFFGPGTRLTVL.

V gene TRBV10-3 combines with J gene TRBJ2-5, with 8 bases that match TRBD1. The J call is uncertain, as TRBJ2-7 better fits the DNA end. Germline V CDR1 and CDR2: ENHRY, SYGVKD. This CDR3 is built from 14 residues. The CDR3, as DNA: TGTGCCATCAGCGCAGGGGGCTTATTCTACGAGCAGTACTTC. Its protein product is CAISAGGLFYEQYF.

This chain joins TRBV10-3 and TRBJ2-3, with D maybe TRBD2 (7 bases). This CDR3 has 14 amino acids. V was pared by 0 bases and J by 4 bases, with 8 bases between. The germline V gene encodes CDR1 ENHRY and CDR2 SYGVKD. The CDR3, as DNA: TGTGCCATCAGTGAGTCCGGGGGGCCAGATACGCAGTATTTT. Its translation is CAISESGGPDTQYF.

This rearrangement joins TRBV7-2 to TRBJ2-7, with a possible D match to TRBD2 (6 bases). V gave up 5 bases and J gave up 6 bases, with 14 bases separating them. The CDR3 length is 13 residues. Germline V gene lookup returns CDR1 SGHTA and CDR2 FQGNSA. The CDR3 is CASSAGPRGEQYF. As DNA, the CDR3 is TGTGCCAGCAGCGCGGGACCACGTGGCGAGCAGTACTTC.